The 6 T cell receptor beta chains in this list originate from one sample, sequenced in a study of shared clonotypes between healthy human individuals (dated by TCRdb to 2020 to 2021). For the CD8 naive samples, CD45RO-negative cells were positively selected for CCR7, yielding a CD45RA+CCR7+ population from which TemRA cells were excluded. Receptor amplification or capture employed the immunoSEQ multiplex PCR assay. As stored in TCRdb, this immuneACCESS dataset retains in-frame rearrangements with V and J assigned. A fraction of the clones does not appear; measured against another copy, unresolved V genes explain less than half of the discrepancy, and the remainder lacks a known reason. The sample table lists under 2,000,000 clones, about 95% of them with a count of one. Of the sample, 0.9% to 1.5% is held by the ten largest clones. The sample taken for sequencing was naive CD8+ T cells sorted from blood. Taken with the paper, the label for cell subset or site translates to: CD45RA+CCR7+. The receptors here all came from a man aged 18 to 30 in good health.

This chain connects TRBV5-6 to TRBJ2-1, with TRBD1 as a possible D gene (5 bases). CDR1 and CDR2 (germline): SGHDT, YYEEEE. The CDR3 has 13 residues. V shed 0 bases and J shed 8 bases, with 9 bases lying between them. The CDR3 is CASSLGQFDEQFF. The DNA of the CDR3 is TGTGCCAGCAGCTTGGGACAGTTCGATGAGCAGTTCTTC.

This clone was seen a single time. The chain employs TRBV15 and TRBJ2-7; D gene unclear. This CDR3 is 14 amino acids long. Looked up from germline, CDR1 is LNHNV and CDR2 is YYDKDF (reference sequence). V was trimmed by 5 bases and J by 6 bases, leaving 17 bases between them. The CDR3 protein is CATSGVEGFVEQYF. The CDR3 coding sequence is TGTGCCACCAGCGGAGTGGAAGGGTTCGTCGAGCAGTACTTC. Complete variable domain (other parts from reference TRBV15 and TRBJ2-7): DAMVIQNPRYQVTQFGKPVTLSCSQTLNHNVMYWYQQKSSQAPKLLFHYYDKDFNNEADTPDNFQSRRPNTSFCFLDIRSPGLGDTAMYLCATSGVEGFVEQYFGPGTRLTVT.

In the case of this clone: Different DNA sequences within this sample yield the same CDR3. The V and J genes are TRBV27 and TRBJ2-1; 12 bases agree with TRBD2. Germline V gives CDR1 MNHEY, CDR2 SMNVEV (reference sequence). J gave up 4 bases and V 2 bases, and 3 bases lay outside the gene matches. The CDR3 is made up of 16 amino acids. In DNA form, the CDR3 reads TGTGCCAGCAGTTTAGCGGGGACTAGCGGGTACAATGAGCAGTTCTTC. It encodes CASSLAGTSGYNEQFF.

The genes are TRBV7-6 and TRBJ2-6; D is uncertain. V was shortened by 6 bases and J by 0 bases, with 9 bases between the two germline ends. Germline V CDR1 and CDR2: SGHVS, FNYEAQ. The CDR3 loop spans 15 amino acids. The CDR3 here is CASSFTRSGANVLTF. Written as DNA, the CDR3 is TGTGCCAGCAGTTTCACACGCTCTGGGGCCAACGTCCTGACTTTC.

This chain uses TRBV6-1 with TRBJ1-2; the match to TRBD1 covers 9 bases. Germline V gene data show CDR1 as MNHNS and CDR2 as SASEGT. After removal of 4 bases from V and 6 bases from J, the junction contained 9 bases not matched to a gene. The CDR3 has 15 amino acids. CDR3 loop: CASSALQGAADGYTF. CDR3 nucleotide sequence: TGTGCCAGCAGTGCATTACAGGGGGCAGCTGATGGCTACACCTTC.

The CDR3 DNA reads TGTGCCAGCAGCCCCATCTTTGGCGTCACAGATACGCAGTATTTT. It yields the protein CASSPIFGVTDTQYF. J is TRBJ2-3 and V is TRBV7-6, with unresolved D. V gave up 5 bases and J gave up 2 bases, with 14 bases separating them. Per the germline V gene, CDR1 is SGHVS and CDR2 is FNYEAQ. The CDR3 length is 15 residues.